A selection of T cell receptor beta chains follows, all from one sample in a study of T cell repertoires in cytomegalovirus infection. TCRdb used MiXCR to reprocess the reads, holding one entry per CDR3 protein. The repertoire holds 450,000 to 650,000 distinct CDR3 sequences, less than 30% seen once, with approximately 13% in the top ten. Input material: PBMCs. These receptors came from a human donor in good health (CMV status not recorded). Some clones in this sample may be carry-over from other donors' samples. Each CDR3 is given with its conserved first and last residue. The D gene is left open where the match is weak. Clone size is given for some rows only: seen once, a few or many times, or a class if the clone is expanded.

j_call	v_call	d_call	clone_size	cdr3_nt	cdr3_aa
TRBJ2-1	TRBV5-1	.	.	TGCGCCAGCAGCCTCGGGACCAATGAGCAGTTCTTC	CASSLGTNEQFF
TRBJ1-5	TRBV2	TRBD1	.	TGTGCCAGCCAGGGGGCTCGAAATCAGCCCCAGCATTTT	CASQGARNQPQHF
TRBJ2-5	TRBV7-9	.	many	TGTGCCAGCAGCTCCCCCGGCACGGGACGGGAGACCCAGTACTTC	CASSSPGTGRETQYF
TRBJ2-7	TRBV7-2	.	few	TGTGCCAGCAGCGTCGACTACGGGTTCTACGAGCAGTACTTC	CASSVDYGFYEQYF
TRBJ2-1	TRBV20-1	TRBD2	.	TGCAGTGCTAGACTTCCGGGAGGGGGGGCCAATGAGCAGTTCTTC	CSARLPGGGANEQFF
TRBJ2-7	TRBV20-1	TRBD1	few	TGCAGTGCGTCAACAGGGGACCTCAGGGAGCAGTACTTC	CSASTGDLREQYF
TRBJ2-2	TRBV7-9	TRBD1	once	TGTGCCAGCAGCTTCTGGACCGGGACAGGGCGAACCGGGGAGCTGTTTTTT	CASSFWTGTGRTGELFF
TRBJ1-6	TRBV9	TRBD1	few	TGTGCCAGCAGCGCCCAGGGACAGCATAATTCACCCCTCCACTTT	CASSAQGQHNSPLHF
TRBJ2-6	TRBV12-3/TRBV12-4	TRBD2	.	TGTGCCAACAGTTTAGCTCGAGCGGGAGACGGCACCGGGGCCAACGTCCTGACTTTC	CANSLARAGDGTGANVLTF
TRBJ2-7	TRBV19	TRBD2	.	TGTGCCAGCCGTACCGGGACTAGCGGGATTTACGAGCAGTACTTC	CASRTGTSGIYEQYF
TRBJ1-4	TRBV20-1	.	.	TGCAGTGCTGTTCAGGGTTTGGGTGAAAAACTGTTTTTT	CSAVQGLGEKLFF
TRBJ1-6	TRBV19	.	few	TGTGCCAGTGGAGAGGGGACTGTCAATTCACCCCTCCACTTT	CASGEGTVNSPLHF
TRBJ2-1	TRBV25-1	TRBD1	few	TGTGCCAGCAGTGAACCCTGGGGGACAGCGCTTGGGGATGAGCAGTTCTTC	CASSEPWGTALGDEQFF
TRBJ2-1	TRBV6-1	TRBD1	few	TGTGCCAGCAATCCGGGACAGGGCTACAATGAGCAGTTCTTC	CASNPGQGYNEQFF
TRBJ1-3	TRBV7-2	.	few	TGTGCCAGCAGCTTAGTCCCATCTGGAAACACCATATATTTT	CASSLVPSGNTIYF
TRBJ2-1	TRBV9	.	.	TGTGCCAGCAGCGTAGATGCCGGGGGGCTATACAATGAGCAGTTCTTC	CASSVDAGGLYNEQFF
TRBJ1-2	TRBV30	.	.	TGTGCCTGGACCCCGGAACCCCCGTATGGCTACACCTTC	CAWTPEPPYGYTF
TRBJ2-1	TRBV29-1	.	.	TGCAGCGTTGAACTCCACGGGGGCCAGTTCTTC	CSVELHGGQFF
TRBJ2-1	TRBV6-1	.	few	TGTGCCAGCAGTGAAGGGGCAGGTCCTCCTAGGCAGTTCTTC	CASSEGAGPPRQFF
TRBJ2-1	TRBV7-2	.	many	TGTGCCAGCAGCTTAGAGCCTGGGGGAGGCCCTCGTGGTGAGCAGTTCTTC	CASSLEPGGGPRGEQFF
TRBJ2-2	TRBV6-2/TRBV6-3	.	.	TGTGCCAGCAGTTTGCGGGGGGAGCTGTTTTTT	CASSLRGELFF
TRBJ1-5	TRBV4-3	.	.	TGCGCCAGCAGCTACCGGGACGGTAGCAATCAGCCCCAGCATTTT	CASSYRDGSNQPQHF
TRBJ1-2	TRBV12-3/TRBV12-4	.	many	TGTGCCAGCAGTTTAGCGACAGTTGATGGCTACACCTTC	CASSLATVDGYTF
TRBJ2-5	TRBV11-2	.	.	TGTGCCAGCAGCTTAGGGGCGCGGGGAACACAAGAGACCCAGTACTTC	CASSLGARGTQETQYF
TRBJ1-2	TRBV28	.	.	TGTGCCAGCAGTTTTTCCGCAGGGGCCAACTATGGCTACACCTTC	CASSFSAGANYGYTF
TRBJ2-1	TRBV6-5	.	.	TGTGCCAGCAGTAATGAGTACAATGAGCAGTTCTTC	CASSNEYNEQFF
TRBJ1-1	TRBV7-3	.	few	TGTGCCAGCAGCCCAGCAGGGGCGCGCACTGAAGCTTTCTTT	CASSPAGARTEAFF
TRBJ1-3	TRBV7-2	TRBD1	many	TGTGCCAGCAGCTGGGACAGGGGCTTTTCTGGAAACACCATATATTTT	CASSWDRGFSGNTIYF
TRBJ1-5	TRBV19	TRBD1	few	TGTGCCAGTAGCCCGAGGACAGGATCCGAATTTTTCCAGCCCCAGCATTTT	CASSPRTGSEFFQPQHF
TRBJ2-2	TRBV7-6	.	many	TGTGCCAGCAGCTTAGCGGCTGGAGCGAACACCGGGGAGCTGTTTTTT	CASSLAAGANTGELFF
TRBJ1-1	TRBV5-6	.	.	TGTGCCAGCAGCGTGGTCCTCAAGACTGAAGCTTTCTTT	CASSVVLKTEAFF
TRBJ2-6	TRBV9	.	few	TGTGCCAGCAGCGTAGCTGAAGTATCTTCTGGGGCCAACGTCCTGACTTTC	CASSVAEVSSGANVLTF
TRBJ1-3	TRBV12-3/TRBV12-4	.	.	TGTGCCAGCAGCCTACGGGGAAAGGAGGATAACACCATATATTTT	CASSLRGKEDNTIYF
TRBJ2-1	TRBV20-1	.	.	TGCAGTGCTAGTCGGCTAGCGAGGTTCTACAATGAGCAGTTCTTC	CSASRLARFYNEQFF
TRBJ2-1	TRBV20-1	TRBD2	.	TGCAGTGCGAGAGGCGGGAGGGTTTACAATGAGCAGTTCTTC	CSARGGRVYNEQFF
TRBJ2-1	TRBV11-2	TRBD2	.	TGTGCCAGCAGCTTAGATGGGACTAGCTCCGATGAGCAGTTCTTC	CASSLDGTSSDEQFF
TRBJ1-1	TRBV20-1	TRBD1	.	TGCAGTGCTAGGGGACAGCTCGATGAAGCTTTCTTT	CSARGQLDEAFF
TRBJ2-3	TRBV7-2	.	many	TGTGCCAGCAGCTTATCTAGCGTTCGAGTGGGAGATACGCAGTATTTT	CASSLSSVRVGDTQYF
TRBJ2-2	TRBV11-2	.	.	TGTGCCAGCAGCGCTCAGGGACCCGGGGAGCTGTTTTTT	CASSAQGPGELFF
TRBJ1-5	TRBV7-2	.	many	TGTGCCAGCAGCTTAGGTCCGGGGACATACAATCAGCCCCAGCATTTT	CASSLGPGTYNQPQHF
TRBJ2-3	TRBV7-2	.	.	TGTGCCAGCAGCTTAGGCGAGGGACATACAAACACAGATACGCAGTATTTT	CASSLGEGHTNTDTQYF
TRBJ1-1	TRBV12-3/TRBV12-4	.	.	TGTGCCAGCAGTTCGATAAAGGGGTACGACACTGAAGCTTTCTTT	CASSSIKGYDTEAFF
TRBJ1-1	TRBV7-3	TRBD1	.	TGTGCCAGCAGCCCAGGGACAGGGGAACGAGCTTTCTTT	CASSPGTGERAFF
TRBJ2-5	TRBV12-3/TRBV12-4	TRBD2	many	TGTGCCAGCAGTTTAATGTCTAGCGGGAGGGCCTTAGAGACCCAGTACTTC	CASSLMSSGRALETQYF
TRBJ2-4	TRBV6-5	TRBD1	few	TGTGCCAGCAGTAGGGACAGGGCCTTGGGGCCGGCCAAAAACATTCAGTACTTC	CASSRDRALGPAKNIQYF
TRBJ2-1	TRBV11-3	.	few	TGTGCCAGCAGCCAAGGGACTGAAACAGATGAGCAGTTCTTC	CASSQGTETDEQFF
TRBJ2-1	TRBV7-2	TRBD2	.	TGTGCCAGCAGCTTCCGGACTAGCGGGAAATATGAGCAGTTCTTC	CASSFRTSGKYEQFF
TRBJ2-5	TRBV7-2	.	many	TGTGCCAGCACCCCATCTTCTAGCTCCCAAGAGACCCAGTACTTC	CASTPSSSSQETQYF
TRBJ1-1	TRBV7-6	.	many	TGTGCCAGCAGCTTATACAGAGGGGACAACACTGAAGCTTTCTTT	CASSLYRGDNTEAFF
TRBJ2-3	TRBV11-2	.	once	TGTGCCAGCAGCGCAGTGGGCTTTGGATTAACTAGCACAGATACGCAGTATTTT	CASSAVGFGLTSTDTQYF
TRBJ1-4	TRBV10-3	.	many	TGTGCCATCAGTGTGTCCCCAGCGGCTAATGAAAAACTGTTTTTT	CAISVSPAANEKLFF
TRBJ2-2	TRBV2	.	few	TGTGCCAGGAGACAGAGCACCGGGGAGCTGTTTTTT	CARRQSTGELFF
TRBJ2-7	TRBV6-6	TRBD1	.	TGTGCCAGCAGTTCCCCGGACAGGGCGGCCTACGAGCGGTACTTC	CASSSPDRAAYERYF
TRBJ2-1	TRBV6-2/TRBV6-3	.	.	TGTGCCAGCAGTTCCCGATGGGGTGGTGAGCAGTTCTTC	CASSSRWGGEQFF
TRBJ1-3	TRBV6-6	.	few	TGTGCCAGCAGTTACTCGCCGGGACCGGGCGGAAACACCATATATTTT	CASSYSPGPGGNTIYF